This T cell receptor beta chain was sequenced in a study of identical twins. A single record per CDR3 protein comes from TCRdb applying MiXCR to the 5' RACE reads. The data contain some 790,000 distinct CDR3 sequences, roughly 18% of them singletons. A word on this clonotype: Its antigen is undetermined.

Notes on the study in general: In monozygotic twins, models underestimated the sharing of out-of-frame TCR alpha.

This sample was also put to use in a study of T cells expressing NK-cell markers. Per that paper: Underlying the TCR beta repertoires were sorted CD3+CD56+NKG2C+, CD3+CD56+NKG2C- and CD3+CD56-NKG2C+ T cells. The eight sequenced donors comprised seven who were HCMV-seropositive and one who was seronegative.

This receptor was taken from a woman under 30 in good health. The source material was PBMCs.

CDR3 protein: CAIRETNTEAFF. CDR3 sequence (DNA): TGTGCCATCAGGGAGACGAACACTGAAGCTTTCTTT. J is TRBJ1-1 and V is TRBV10-3, with no clear D. V was clipped by 6 bases and J by 1 base, with 6 bases between them. The germline V gene has CDR1 ENHRY and CDR2 SYGVKD. The CDR3 contains 12 residues.